This T cell receptor beta chain was identified in a study of Ad26.COV2.S vaccination and SARS-CoV-2 variants. On the study more broadly: Ad26.COV2.S, an intramuscular injection, was given once or twice 56 days apart.

TCRdb's copy holds only in-frame clones and misses some; the assay was immunoSEQ multiplex PCR. The sample lists more than 300,000 clones, 86% occurring once. As to treatment: some 20 received Ad26.COV2.S at low or high dose, single or two shots; 5 received placebo; per-sample allocation not given. All samples were drawn on day 63, counting from the first vaccine or placebo injection. V shed 2 bases and J 7 bases; nucleotides not matched to a gene: 13. In germline, CDR1 is SNHLY, CDR2 FYNNEI. The CDR3 consists of 17 residues. The sequence was collected from a person between 18 and 59 years old who received the Ad26.COV2.S COVID-19 vaccine or a placebo. The sample here was peripheral blood, taken in a trial of Ad26.COV2.S vaccine versus placebo. The chain has TRBV2 and TRBJ2-3; 9 bases match TRBD2. CDR3 amino acids: CASSERTASGDGNTQYF. Written as DNA, the CDR3 is TGTGCCAGCAGTGAAAGAACGGCTAGCGGGGATGGAAATACGCAGTATTTT.